A single sample gave rise to the 29 T cell receptor beta chains below, sequenced in a study of shared clonotypes between healthy human individuals. The table came from immunoSEQ multiplex PCR; TCRdb's copy has only in-frame clones and leaves some out. This sample has 2 million to 3 million clones, with over 85% found just once. Input material: naive CD4+ T cells from PBMCs. The subset: CD45RA+ positively selected. The receptors here all came from a man younger than 35 in good health. Some clones in this sample may be carry-over from other donors' samples.

V usage is TRBV6-1 and J usage is TRBJ2-1; D unclear. CDR1 and CDR2 (germline): MNHNS, SASEGT. Trimming took 4 bases from V and 2 from J, leaving 12 bases between them. CDR3 size: 15 residues. The CDR3 region is CASSAGTMTYNEQFF. Written as DNA, the CDR3 is TGTGCCAGCAGTGCCGGAACTATGACCTACAATGAGCAGTTCTTC.

The CDR3 bases are TGTGCCAGCAGTTCACCGCACAGGGGTGGCTCCTACGAGCAGTACTTC. This sequence encodes CASSSPHRGGSYEQYF. The chain is built from TRBV27 and TRBJ2-7; 7 bases fit TRBD1. The germline gives CDR1 MNHEY, CDR2 SMNVEV (reference sequence). The CDR3 spans 16 residues. Trimming cost V 4 bases and J 0 bases; bases outside gene matches: 9.

The rearrangement links TRBV10-3 to TRBJ2-5; no clear D gene. The J call may be mistaken, given a closer DNA end match to TRBJ2-7. The germline gives CDR1 ENHRY, CDR2 SYGVKD. This CDR3 contains 11 residues. CDR3 protein: CAISDSYEQYF. The CDR3 bases are TGTGCCATCAGTGACAGCTACGAGCAGTACTTC.

The chain carries TRBV30 and TRBJ2-7, with TRBD2 matching 11 bases. Per the germline V gene, CDR1 is GTSNPN and CDR2 is SVGIG (reference sequence). V gave up 2 bases and J gave up 4 bases; unmatched junction bases: 4. This CDR3 is built from 14 residues. In DNA form, the CDR3 reads TGTGCCTGGAGTACTAGCGGGAGAGGATACGAGCAGTACTTC. Its translation is CAWSTSGRGYEQYF. Complete variable domain (other parts from reference TRBV30 and TRBJ2-7): SQTIHQWPATLVQPVGSPLSLECTVEGTSNPNLYWYRQAAGRGLQLLFYSVGIGQISSEVPQNLSASRPQDRQFILSSKKLLLSDSGFYLCAWSTSGRGYEQYFGPGTRLTVT.

The rearrangement uses TRBV5-1 and TRBJ2-5; D remains unclear. Germline values: CDR1 SGHRS, CDR2 YFSETQ. V dropped 0 bases and J dropped 2 bases, with 11 bases sitting between them. The CDR3 covers 15 residues. The CDR3 DNA follows: TGCGCCAGCAGCTTGGAGGGATTGGGACAAGAGACCCAGTACTTC. Translating gives CASSLEGLGQETQYF.

This chain uses TRBV5-1 with TRBJ2-5, with a weak D call TRBD1 (6 bases). This CDR3 is built from 14 residues. Germline V gene data show CDR1 as SGHRS and CDR2 as YFSETQ. V gave up 0 bases and J gave up 7 bases, with 13 bases separating them. The CDR3 DNA reads as TGCGCCAGCAGCTTGGTTCTTCTAGGGGGGACCCAGTACTTC. This codes for CASSLVLLGGTQYF. Combining the CDR3 with reference TRBV5-1 and TRBJ2-5 gives the whole variable domain KAGVTQTPRYLIKTRGQQVTLSCSPISGHRSVSWYQQTPGQGLQFLFEYFSETQRNKGNFPGRFSGRQFSNSRSEMNVSTLELGDSALYLCASSLVLLGGTQYFGPGTRLLVL.

The rearrangement links TRBV15 to TRBJ2-5, with 12 bases identical to TRBD2. Trimming removed 0 bases from V and 5 bases from J; junction bases left unmatched: 16. The CDR3 covers 20 residues. CDR1 LNHNV and CDR2 YYDKDF come from the germline V gene (reference sequence). Here the CDR3 reads CATSRDITLAGGPSRETQYF. The CDR3 DNA reads as TGTGCCACCAGCAGAGATATCACTCTAGCGGGAGGGCCCTCGCGGGAGACCCAGTACTTC. Combining the CDR3 with reference TRBV15 and TRBJ2-5 gives the whole variable domain DAMVIQNPRYQVTQFGKPVTLSCSQTLNHNVMYWYQQKSSQAPKLLFHYYDKDFNNEADTPDNFQSRRPNTSFCFLDIRSPGLGDTAMYLCATSRDITLAGGPSRETQYFGPGTRLLVL.

The chain carries TRBV28 and TRBJ1-1; TRBD1 matches 7 bases. Germline V gene data show CDR1 as MDHEN and CDR2 as SYDVKM. V gave up 10 bases and J gave up 5 bases; unmatched junction bases: 7. This CDR3 is built from 12 residues. CDR3 in amino acids: CAIQTGQTEAFF. The CDR3, as DNA: TGTGCCATCCAGACAGGGCAAACTGAAGCTTTCTTT.

The chain employs TRBV5-5 and TRBJ2-2; 9 nucleotides align to TRBD1. The CDR3 runs 14 residues. V was pared by 4 bases and J by 7 bases, with 5 bases of the junction left unmatched. In germline, CDR1 is SGHKS, CDR2 YYEKEE (reference sequence). CDR3 in DNA: TGTGCCAGCAGCCACGGACAGGGGCTCGGGGAGCTGTTTTTT. This sequence encodes CASSHGQGLGELFF.

The chain uses TRBV25-1 and TRBJ2-3, with D tentatively TRBD2 (6 bases). The ends were cut back, 4 bases at V and 0 bases at J, with 8 bases in the middle. The CDR3 consists of 14 residues. In germline, CDR1 is MGHDK, CDR2 SYGVNS. Here the CDR3 DNA reads TGTGCCAGCAGTGGGCGGGGAAGCACAGATACGCAGTATTTT. Its protein is CASSGRGSTDTQYF.

The chain couples TRBV28 to TRBJ1-4; D is uncertain. V lost 6 bases and J lost 3, with 5 bases in between. This CDR3 has 12 amino acids. Germline V gene data show CDR1 as MDHEN and CDR2 as SYDVKM. The CDR3 coding sequence is TGTGCCAGCAGGGATTCTAATGAAAAACTGTTTTTT. Translated: CASRDSNEKLFF.

V is TRBV29-1 and J is TRBJ1-3, with D hard to call. Trimming took off 5 bases at V and 4 bases at J, with 15 bases between the two ends. This CDR3 has 14 amino acids. Germline assignment: CDR1 SQVTM and CDR2 ANQGSEA. The CDR3 loop is CSVISRSRGNTIYF. The CDR3 nucleotides read TGCAGCGTTATCAGCCGCTCCCGGGGAAACACCATATATTTT.

The chain joins TRBV4-3 to TRBJ1-1; 8 bases map to TRBD1. CDR3 length equals 18 residues. J lost 4 bases, V lost 3 bases, and 16 bases had no gene match. Germline V gene data show CDR1 as LGHNA and CDR2 as YSLEER. The CDR3 nucleotides read TGCGCCAGCAGCCAGGGGCTCGGACAGGGCGCCGGGGGCACTGAAGCTTTCTTT. Amino acid sequence: CASSQGLGQGAGGTEAFF.

The rearrangement joins TRBV28 to TRBJ1-6; D is perhaps TRBD1 (6 bases). Germline loops: CDR1 MDHEN, CDR2 SYDVKM. V was pared by 6 bases and J by 9 bases, with 18 bases between. The CDR3 length is 15 residues. The CDR3: CASSTTGGGGSPLHF. The CDR3 DNA reads TGTGCCAGCAGCACAACAGGAGGGGGAGGTTCACCCCTCCACTTT.

J is TRBJ2-7 and V is TRBV5-1; 9 bases match TRBD2. CDR1 is SGHRS, CDR2 YFSETQ, per germline. This CDR3 contains 19 residues. V was clipped by 7 bases and J by 5 bases; unmatched bases: 25. CDR3 in amino acids: CASGRTLLGGIAGVHEQYF. The CDR3 DNA reads as TGCGCCAGCGGGAGGACCCTCCTAGGGGGCATAGCGGGAGTCCACGAGCAGTACTTC.

This clone appeared once. J is TRBJ1-4 and V is TRBV19; D gene unclear. The CDR3 contains 15 residues. Germline V gene lookup returns CDR1 LNHDA and CDR2 SQIVND (reference sequence). V was shortened by 5 bases and J by 3 bases, with 13 bases between the two germline ends. This CDR3 is CASSLRRDPNEKLFF. CDR3 DNA: TGTGCCAGTAGTCTTCGTCGGGATCCTAATGAAAAACTGTTTTTT.

This clone was observed a handful of times. Other DNA sequences within the sample encode an identical CDR3. This sequence joins TRBV5-4 and TRBJ2-3; TRBD2 matches 7 bases. Germline values: CDR1 SGHNT, CDR2 YYREEE (reference sequence). Unmatched junction bases numbered 0, after V lost 2 bases and J lost 0 bases. The length of the CDR3 is 14 residues. CDR3 sequence reads: CASSFSGSTDTQYF. In DNA, the CDR3 is TGTGCCAGCAGCTTTAGCGGGAGCACAGATACGCAGTATTTT.

The J gene is TRBJ1-1, the V gene TRBV7-9; no firm D call. This CDR3 contains 17 residues. Germline CDR1 SEHNR, CDR2 FQNEAQ (reference sequence). V lost 5 bases and J 0 bases, leaving 19 bases between the germline ends. CDR3 in DNA: TGTGCCAGCAGCCGCTACCCCCCCGGGATAATGAACACTGAAGCTTTCTTT. Its translation: CASSRYPPGIMNTEAFF.

The chain links TRBV18 to TRBJ2-1, with D tentatively TRBD1 (6 bases). The germline V and J ends were trimmed by 2 bases and 0 bases, with 8 bases remaining between them. CDR3 size: 15 residues. In germline, CDR1 is KGHSH, CDR2 LQKENI. The CDR3 DNA reads as TGTGCCAGCTCACCAAGCAGGGGCTCCTACAATGAGCAGTTCTTC. Protein product: CASSPSRGSYNEQFF.

V is TRBV19 and J is TRBJ1-1; D gene ambiguous. V was clipped by 6 bases and J by 1 base, with 12 bases between them. This CDR3 is 14 amino acids long. Looked up from germline, CDR1 is LNHDA and CDR2 is SQIVND (reference sequence). CDR3 nucleotide sequence: TGTGCCAGTAGGGCAATCGGCCAGAACACTGAAGCTTTCTTT. It is translated as CASRAIGQNTEAFF.

Comment on this clone: Other nucleotide sequences from this sample produce the same CDR3. This chain connects TRBV5-1 to TRBJ1-4; D perhaps matches TRBD1 (6 bases). With 4 bases removed from V and 3 bases from J, the gap between germline ends came to 10 bases. Germline loops: CDR1 SGHRS, CDR2 YFSETQ. This CDR3 contains 14 residues. CDR3 bases: TGCGCCAGCAGCCTACAGGGACCTAATGAAAAACTGTTTTTT. This sequence encodes CASSLQGPNEKLFF. Supplemented by reference TRBV5-1 and TRBJ1-4, the full variable domain reads KAGVTQTPRYLIKTRGQQVTLSCSPISGHRSVSWYQQTPGQGLQFLFEYFSETQRNKGNFPGRFSGRQFSNSRSEMNVSTLELGDSALYLCASSLQGPNEKLFFGSGTQLSVL.

This clone showed up just once. CDR3 sequence (DNA): TGTGCCAGCAGACCCCCGGGCGGGGTAAATTCACCCCTCCACTTT. Translated: CASRPPGGVNSPLHF. The chain couples TRBV28 to TRBJ1-6; D is undetermined. Trimming took 6 bases from V and 7 from J, leaving 16 bases between them. The CDR3 has 15 residues. Germline CDR1 is MDHEN and CDR2 is SYDVKM.

The genes are TRBV9 and TRBJ1-4; no definite D call. Germline CDR1 reads SGDLS; CDR2 reads YYNGEE. The V end was cut by 1 base, the J end by 7 bases, with 14 bases between. The CDR3 runs 15 residues. In DNA, the CDR3 is TGTGCCAGCAGCGTAATGGGCAACTTCGGTGAAAAACTGTTTTTT. Protein product: CASSVMGNFGEKLFF.

The chain couples TRBV25-1 to TRBJ1-2; D gene uncertain. Trimming stripped 4 bases from V and 1 base from J, with 10 bases between. Germline lookup yields CDR1 MGHDK and CDR2 SYGVNS. CDR3 size: 14 residues. The CDR3 region is CASSGPRLNYGYTF. The DNA of the CDR3 is TGTGCCAGCAGTGGCCCTCGTCTTAACTATGGCTACACCTTC.

The V and J genes are TRBV7-8 and TRBJ2-7; maybe TRBD1 (6 bases). This CDR3 is 14 amino acids long. Trimming took 2 bases from V and 2 from J, leaving 10 bases between them. CDR1 SGHVS and CDR2 FQNEAQ come from the germline V gene. CDR3 sequence: CASSLRGQTYEQYF. The CDR3 region has the DNA TGTGCCAGCAGCTTAAGAGGACAGACCTACGAGCAGTACTTC.

The sample holds one count of this clone. The sample has other DNA sequences that encode this CDR3 too. The chain recombines TRBV5-1 with TRBJ2-1; 10 nucleotides match TRBD2. The V gene's germline CDR1 is SGHRS and CDR2 YFSETQ. The CDR3 has 15 amino acids. The ends lost 4 bases at V and 4 bases at J; junction bases unmatched: 5. In DNA form, the CDR3 reads TGCGCCAGCAGCCGCGGACTAGCGGATTACAATGAGCAGTTCTTC. Encoded protein: CASSRGLADYNEQFF.

V gene TRBV5-1 combines with J gene TRBJ2-2, with TRBD2 matching over 7 bases. CDR1 and CDR2 (germline): SGHRS, YFSETQ. Losses at the gene ends were 2 bases for V and 2 bases for J; bases not matched to a gene: 3. This CDR3 spans 15 amino acids. The CDR3 nucleotides read TGCGCCAGCAGCTTAAGCGGGATTAACACCGGGGAGCTGTTTTTT. Translating gives CASSLSGINTGELFF.

Written as DNA, the CDR3 is TGTGCCATCAGTGAACGTAAAGATACGCAGTATTTT. It translates to CAISERKDTQYF. This chain connects TRBV10-3 to TRBJ2-3; D is undetermined. CDR1 and CDR2 from the germline V gene are ENHRY and SYGVKD. This CDR3 region has 12 residues. V lost 3 bases to trimming and J lost 5 bases, with 6 bases between them.

V is TRBV27 and J is TRBJ2-3; 7 nucleotides match TRBD1. CDR3 length equals 18 residues. Trimming cost V 3 bases and J 5 bases; bases outside gene matches: 17. CDR1 and CDR2 (germline): MNHEY, SMNVEV (reference sequence). The CDR3: CASSFRGTGAGAVDTQYF. DNA for the CDR3: TGTGCCAGCAGTTTTAGGGGAACAGGGGCCGGTGCGGTAGATACGCAGTATTTT.